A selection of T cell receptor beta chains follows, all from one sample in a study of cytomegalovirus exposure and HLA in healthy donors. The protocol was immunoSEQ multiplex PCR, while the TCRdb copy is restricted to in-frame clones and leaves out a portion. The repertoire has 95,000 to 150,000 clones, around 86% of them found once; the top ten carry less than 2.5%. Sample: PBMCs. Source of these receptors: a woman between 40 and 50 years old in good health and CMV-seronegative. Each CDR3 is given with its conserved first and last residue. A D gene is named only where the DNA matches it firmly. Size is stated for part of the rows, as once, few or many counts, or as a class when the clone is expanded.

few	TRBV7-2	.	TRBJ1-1	CASSRKGGVVTEAFF	TGTGCCAGCAGCCGCAAGGGAGGTGTAGTCACTGAAGCTTTCTTT
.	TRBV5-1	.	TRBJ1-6	CASSLRGTLNSPLHF	TGCGCCAGCAGCTTGAGGGGGACACTCAATTCACCCCTCCACTTT
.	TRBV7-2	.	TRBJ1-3	CASSTSGFGNTIYF	TGTGCCAGCAGCACCTCAGGGTTTGGAAACACCATATATTTT
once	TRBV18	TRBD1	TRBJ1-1	CASSRDSQNTEAFF	TGTGCCAGCTCACGGGACAGCCAGAACACTGAAGCTTTCTTT
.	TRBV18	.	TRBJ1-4	CASSRRQPTNEKLFF	TGTGCCAGCTCACGGCGACAGCCAACTAATGAAAAACTGTTTTTT
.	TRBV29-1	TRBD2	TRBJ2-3	CSAGLAGAGGTDTQYF	TGCAGCGCGGGACTAGCGGGGGCGGGGGGCACAGATACGCAGTATTTT
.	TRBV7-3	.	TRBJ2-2	CASSIQGNTGELFF	TGTGCCAGCAGTATCCAGGGGAACACCGGGGAGCTGTTTTTT
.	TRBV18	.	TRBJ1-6	CASSQSPSSYNSPLHF	TGTGCCAGCTCACAGTCCCCGAGCTCCTATAATTCACCCCTCCACTTT
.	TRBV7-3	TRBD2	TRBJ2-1	CASSLSPAGGNNEQFF	TGTGCCAGCAGCTTATCCCCCGCGGGAGGAAATAATGAGCAGTTCTTC
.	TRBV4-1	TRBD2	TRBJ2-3	CASSPSSGGTDTQYF	TGCGCCAGCAGCCCCAGTAGCGGGGGCACAGATACGCAGTATTTT
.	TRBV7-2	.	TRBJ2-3	CASSLAYSDTQYF	TGTGCCAGCAGCTTAGCCTATTCAGATACGCAGTATTTT
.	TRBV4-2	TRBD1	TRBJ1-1	CASSRWTGSMNTEAFF	TGTGCCAGCAGCCGTTGGACAGGGTCCATGAACACTGAAGCTTTCTTT
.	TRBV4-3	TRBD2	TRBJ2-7	CASSRASGSDYEQYF	TGCGCCAGCAGCCGCGCTAGCGGGAGTGACTACGAGCAGTACTTC
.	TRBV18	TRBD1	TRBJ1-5	CASSPGQGNQPQHF	TGTGCCAGCTCACCGGGACAGGGCAATCAGCCCCAGCATTTT
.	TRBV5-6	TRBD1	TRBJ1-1	CASRATGGNTEAFF	TGTGCCAGCAGGGCTACAGGGGGGAACACTGAAGCTTTCTTT
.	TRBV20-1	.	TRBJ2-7	CSPGGSYEQYF	TGCAGTCCCGGGGGAAGCTACGAGCAGTACTTC
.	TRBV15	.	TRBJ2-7	CATSRERTTGVWEQYF	TGTGCCACCAGCAGAGAACGGACAACGGGGGTTTGGGAGCAGTACTTC
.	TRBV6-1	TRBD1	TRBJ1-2	CASSPGTGNYGYTF	TGTGCCAGCAGTCCCGGGACAGGGAACTATGGCTACACCTTC
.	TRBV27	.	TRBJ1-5	CAKKDSAINQPQHF	TGTGCCAAAAAAGACAGCGCGATAAATCAGCCCCAGCATTTT
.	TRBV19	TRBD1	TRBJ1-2	CASSAGQGYGYTF	TGTGCCAGTAGTGCCGGACAGGGCTATGGCTACACCTTC
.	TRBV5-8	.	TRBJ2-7	CASRPRGDYEQYF	TGTGCCAGCCGTCCCAGGGGAGACTACGAGCAGTACTTC
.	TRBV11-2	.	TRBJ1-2	CASSLVGGGEWSYGYTF	TGTGCCAGCAGCTTAGTTGGGGGGGGTGAGTGGAGCTATGGCTACACCTTC
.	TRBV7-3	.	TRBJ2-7	CASSLMSGVPYEQYF	TGTGCCAGCAGCTTAATGTCCGGGGTGCCCTACGAGCAGTACTTC
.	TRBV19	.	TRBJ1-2	CATGYLNGYTF	TGTGCCACAGGCTACCTAAATGGCTACACCTTC
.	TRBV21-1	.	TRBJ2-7	CASGKDRASYEQYF	TGTGCCAGCGGAAAGGACAGGGCCTCCTACGAGCAGTACTTC
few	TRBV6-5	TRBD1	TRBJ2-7	CASSYGTGGTYEQYF	TGTGCCAGCAGTTACGGTACAGGGGGAACCTACGAGCAGTACTTC
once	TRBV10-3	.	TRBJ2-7	CAISESGEAYEQYF	TGTGCCATCAGTGAGTCGGGGGAGGCTTACGAGCAGTACTTC
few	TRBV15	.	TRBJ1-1	CATSRVGDTPEAFF	TGTGCCACCAGCAGAGTGGGGGACACCCCTGAAGCTTTCTTT
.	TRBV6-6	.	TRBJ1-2	CASSYRVEGHTF	TGTGCCAGCAGTTACAGGGTAGAGGGCCACACCTTC
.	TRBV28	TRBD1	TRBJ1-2	CASSTTPGQGLNYTF	TGTGCCAGCAGTACCACCCCGGGACAGGGTTTGAACTACACCTTC
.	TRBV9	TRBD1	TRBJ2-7	CASSVRDSSYEQYF	TGTGCCAGCAGCGTCCGGGACAGCTCCTACGAGCAGTACTTC
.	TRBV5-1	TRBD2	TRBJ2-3	CASSLGLAGADTQYF	TGCGCCAGCAGCCTTGGACTAGCGGGGGCAGATACGCAGTATTTT
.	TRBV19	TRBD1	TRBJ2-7	CASSTGSRDRAFSYEQYF	TGTGCCAGTAGCACTGGGAGCCGGGACAGGGCGTTTTCCTACGAGCAGTACTTC
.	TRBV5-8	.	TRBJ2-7	CASSFHYEQYF	TGTGCCAGCAGCTTTCACTACGAGCAGTACTTC
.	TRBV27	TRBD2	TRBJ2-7	CASRPAASGIYEQYF	TGTGCCAGCAGACCTGCGGCTAGCGGGATATACGAGCAGTACTTC
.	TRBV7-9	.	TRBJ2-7	CASAPTGLGWYF	TGTGCCAGCGCACCTACAGGGCTAGGGTGGTACTTC
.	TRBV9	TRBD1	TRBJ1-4	CASSGSTGANEKLFF	TGTGCCAGCAGCGGATCGACAGGGGCTAATGAAAAACTGTTTTTT
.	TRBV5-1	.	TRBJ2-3	CASSLPYYGAPTDTQYF	TGCGCCAGCAGCTTGCCCTACTACGGAGCCCCCACAGATACGCAGTATTTT
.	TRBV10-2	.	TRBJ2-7	CASTPGGEQYF	TGCGCCAGCACCCCCGGCGGCGAGCAGTACTTC
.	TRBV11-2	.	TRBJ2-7	CASSLSEEQYF	TGTGCCAGCAGCTTGAGCGAAGAGCAGTACTTC
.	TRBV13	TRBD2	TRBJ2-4	CASSFTPGTSGGLAKNIQYF	TGTGCCAGCAGCTTCACACCCGGGACTAGCGGGGGACTAGCCAAAAACATTCAGTACTTC
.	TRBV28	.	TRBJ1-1	CASGGPTEAFF	TGTGCCAGCGGAGGGCCCACTGAAGCTTTCTTT
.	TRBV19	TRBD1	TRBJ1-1	CASSIGPDRDELKAFF	TGTGCCAGTAGTATAGGACCGGACAGGGACGAACTTAAGGCTTTCTTT
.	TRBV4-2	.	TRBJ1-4	CASSPPSTFRGGENEKLFF	TGTGCCAGCAGCCCCCCCTCGACGTTTAGGGGGGGGGAAAATGAAAAACTGTTTTTT
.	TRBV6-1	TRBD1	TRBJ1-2	CASSEYSGTGGYGYTF	TGTGCCAGCAGTGAATATAGCGGGACAGGGGGCTATGGCTACACCTTC
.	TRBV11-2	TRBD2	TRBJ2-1	CASSSGGGSYNEQFF	TGTGCCAGCAGCTCCGGCGGGGGCTCCTACAATGAGCAGTTCTTC
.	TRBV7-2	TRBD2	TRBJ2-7	CASSFRPGGSGNSYEQYF	TGTGCCAGCAGCTTCCGACCTGGAGGTAGCGGGAACTCCTACGAGCAGTACTTC
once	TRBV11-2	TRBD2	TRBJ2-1	CASSLVRGGLLDEQFF	TGTGCCAGCAGCTTAGTACGGGGGGGCTTATTAGATGAGCAGTTCTTC